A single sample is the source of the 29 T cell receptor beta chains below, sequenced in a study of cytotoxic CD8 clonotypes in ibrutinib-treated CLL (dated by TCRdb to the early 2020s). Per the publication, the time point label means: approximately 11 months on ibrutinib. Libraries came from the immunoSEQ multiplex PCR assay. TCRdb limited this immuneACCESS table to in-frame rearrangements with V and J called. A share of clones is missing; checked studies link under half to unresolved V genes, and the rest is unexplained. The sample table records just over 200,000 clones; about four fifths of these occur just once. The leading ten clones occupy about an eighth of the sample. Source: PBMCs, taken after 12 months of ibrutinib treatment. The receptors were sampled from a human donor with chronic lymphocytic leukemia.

CDR3 sequence reads: CASSARGSPYEQYF. The CDR3 DNA sequence: TGTGCCAGCAGTGCTCGGGGCAGCCCCTACGAGCAGTACTTC. The chain couples TRBV2 to TRBJ2-7, with D perhaps being TRBD1 or TRBD2 (5 bases each). There are 14 residues in the CDR3. Trimming removed 4 bases from V and 2 bases from J, with 12 bases in between. The germline V gene encodes CDR1 SNHLY and CDR2 FYNNEI.

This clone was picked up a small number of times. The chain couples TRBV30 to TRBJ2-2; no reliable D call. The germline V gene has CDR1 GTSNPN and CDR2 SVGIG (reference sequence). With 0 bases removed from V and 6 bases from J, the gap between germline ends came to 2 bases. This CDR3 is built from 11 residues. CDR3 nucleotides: TGTGCCTGGAGTGTCCCCGGGGAGCTGTTTTTT. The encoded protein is CAWSVPGELFF.

CDR3 sequence (DNA): TGTGCCAGCAGCTTTAGCGGGAGTGGGGAGACCCAGTACTTC. Translation gives CASSFSGSGETQYF. This chain connects TRBV5-4 to TRBJ2-5; 9 positions match TRBD2. Trimming cost V 2 bases and J 5 bases; bases outside gene matches: 4. The CDR3 consists of 14 residues. Germline V gene sequence: CDR1 SGHNT, CDR2 YYREEE (reference sequence).

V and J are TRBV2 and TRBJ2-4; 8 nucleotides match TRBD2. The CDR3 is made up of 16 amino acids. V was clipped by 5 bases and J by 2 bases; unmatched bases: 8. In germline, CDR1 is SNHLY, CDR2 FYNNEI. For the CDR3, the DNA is TGTGCCAGCAGTCCACCGGGACTAGATACCAAAAACATTCAGTACTTC. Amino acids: CASSPPGLDTKNIQYF.

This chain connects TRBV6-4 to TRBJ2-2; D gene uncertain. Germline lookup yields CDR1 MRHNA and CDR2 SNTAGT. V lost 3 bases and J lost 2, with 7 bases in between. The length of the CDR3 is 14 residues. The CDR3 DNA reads TGTGCCAGCAGTGAAGGTGACAACACCGGGGAGCTGTTTTTT. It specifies CASSEGDNTGELFF.

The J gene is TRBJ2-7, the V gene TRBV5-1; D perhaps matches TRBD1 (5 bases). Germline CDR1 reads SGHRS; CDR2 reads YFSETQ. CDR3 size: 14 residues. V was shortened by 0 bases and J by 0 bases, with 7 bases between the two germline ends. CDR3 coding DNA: TGCGCCAGCAGCTTGGTGGGGCTCTCCTACGAGCAGTACTTC. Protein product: CASSLVGLSYEQYF.

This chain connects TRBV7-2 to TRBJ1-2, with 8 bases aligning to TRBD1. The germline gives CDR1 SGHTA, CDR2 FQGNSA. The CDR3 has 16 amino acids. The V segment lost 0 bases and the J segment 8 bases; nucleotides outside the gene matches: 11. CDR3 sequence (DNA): TGTGCCAGCAGCTTAGCCCCGGGCAGGGGGCACGAAGGCTACACCTTC. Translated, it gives CASSLAPGRGHEGYTF.

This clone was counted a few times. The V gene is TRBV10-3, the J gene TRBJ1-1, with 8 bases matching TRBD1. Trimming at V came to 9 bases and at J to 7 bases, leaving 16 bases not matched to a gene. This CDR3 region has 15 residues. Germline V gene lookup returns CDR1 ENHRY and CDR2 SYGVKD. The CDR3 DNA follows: TGTGCCATAACTAGATCGGACAGGGCTGTGGGTGAAGCTTTCTTT. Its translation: CAITRSDRAVGEAFF.

Written as DNA, the CDR3 is TGTGCCAGCAGCTTAGCGATCTACTCGGATACGCAGTATTTT. Its translation: CASSLAIYSDTQYF. This sequence joins TRBV11-2 and TRBJ2-3; D uncertain. The CDR3 is 14 amino acids. V was pared by 1 base and J by 6 bases, with 11 bases between. Germline V gene lookup returns CDR1 SGHAT and CDR2 FQNNGV.

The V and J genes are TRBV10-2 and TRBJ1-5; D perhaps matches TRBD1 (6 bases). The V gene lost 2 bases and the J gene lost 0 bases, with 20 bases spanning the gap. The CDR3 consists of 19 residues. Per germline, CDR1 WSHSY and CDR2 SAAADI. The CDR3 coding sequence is TGCGCCAGCAGTGAGATCGCAGGGGCCTTCCGGCTTAGCAATCAGCCCCAGCATTTT. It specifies CASSEIAGAFRLSNQPQHF.

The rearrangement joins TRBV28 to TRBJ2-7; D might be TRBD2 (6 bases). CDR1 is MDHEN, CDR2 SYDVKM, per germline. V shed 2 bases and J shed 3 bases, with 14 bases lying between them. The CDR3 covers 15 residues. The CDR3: CASSLGGTGLYEQYF. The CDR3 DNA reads TGTGCCAGCAGTTTAGGGGGGACGGGTCTCTACGAGCAGTACTTC. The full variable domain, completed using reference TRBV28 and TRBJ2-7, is DVKVTQSSRYLVKRTGEKVFLECVQDMDHENMFWYRQDPGLGLRLIYFSYDVKMKEKGDIPEGYSVSREKKERFSLILESASTNQTSMYLCASSLGGTGLYEQYFGPGTRLTVT.

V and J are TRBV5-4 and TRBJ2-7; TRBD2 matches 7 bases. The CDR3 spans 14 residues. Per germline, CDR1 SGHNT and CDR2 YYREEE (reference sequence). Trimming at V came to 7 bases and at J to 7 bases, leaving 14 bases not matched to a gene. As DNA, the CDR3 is TGTGCCAGCCAACGGGACTATCGGCAAAGGGAGCAGTACTTC. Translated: CASQRDYRQREQYF.

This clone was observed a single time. The CDR3 is CASSTLGRGAEAFF. CDR3 DNA sequence: TGTGCCAGCAGTACTCTCGGCAGGGGGGCTGAAGCTTTCTTT. The chain carries TRBV6-5 and TRBJ1-1, with TRBD1 matching over 7 bases. The CDR3 spans 14 residues. Germline-derived CDR1 and CDR2 are MNHEY and SVGAGI. J lost 6 bases, V lost 5 bases, and 9 bases had no gene match.

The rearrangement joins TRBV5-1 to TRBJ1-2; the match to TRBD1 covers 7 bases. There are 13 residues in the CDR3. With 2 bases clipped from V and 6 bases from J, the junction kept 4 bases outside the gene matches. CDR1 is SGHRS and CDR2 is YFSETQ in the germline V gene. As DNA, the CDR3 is TGCGCCAGCAGCTTAAACAGGGGAGATGGCTACACCTTC. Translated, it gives CASSLNRGDGYTF.

As DNA, the CDR3 is TGTGCCAGCAGCCCCGGGACTAGCGGGGGAACACTAGCCAAAAACATTCAGTACTTC. Its protein product is CASSPGTSGGTLAKNIQYF. The J gene is TRBJ2-4, the V gene TRBV5-4, with 14 bases matching TRBD2. With V trimmed by 4 bases and J by 0 bases, 9 bases remained unmatched. This CDR3 is 19 amino acids long. Germline-derived CDR1 and CDR2 are SGHNT and YYREEE (reference sequence).

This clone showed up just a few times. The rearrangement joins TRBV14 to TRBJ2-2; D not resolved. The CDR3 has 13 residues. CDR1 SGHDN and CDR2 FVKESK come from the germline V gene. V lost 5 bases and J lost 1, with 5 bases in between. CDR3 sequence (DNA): TGTGCCAGCAGCGGCCAGAACACCGGGGAGCTGTTTTTT. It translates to CASSGQNTGELFF.

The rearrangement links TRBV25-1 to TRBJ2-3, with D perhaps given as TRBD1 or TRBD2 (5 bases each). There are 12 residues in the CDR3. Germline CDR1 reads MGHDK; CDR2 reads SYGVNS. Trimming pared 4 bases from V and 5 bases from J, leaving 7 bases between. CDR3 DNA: TGTGCCAGCAGTGTGGGGGTAGATACGCAGTATTTT. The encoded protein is CASSVGVDTQYF.

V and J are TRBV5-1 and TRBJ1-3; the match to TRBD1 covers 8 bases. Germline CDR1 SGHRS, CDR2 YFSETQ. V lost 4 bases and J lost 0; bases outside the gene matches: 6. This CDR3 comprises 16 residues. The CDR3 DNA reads TGCGCCAGCAGCCCCAGGACAGGGCACTCTGGAAACACCATATATTTT. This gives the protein CASSPRTGHSGNTIYF.

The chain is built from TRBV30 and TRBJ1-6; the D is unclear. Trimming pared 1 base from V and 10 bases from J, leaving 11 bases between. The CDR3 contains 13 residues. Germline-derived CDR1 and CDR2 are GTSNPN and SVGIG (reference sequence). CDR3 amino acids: CAWSGQADSPLHF. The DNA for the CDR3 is TGTGCCTGGAGTGGGCAGGCGGACTCACCCCTCCACTTT.

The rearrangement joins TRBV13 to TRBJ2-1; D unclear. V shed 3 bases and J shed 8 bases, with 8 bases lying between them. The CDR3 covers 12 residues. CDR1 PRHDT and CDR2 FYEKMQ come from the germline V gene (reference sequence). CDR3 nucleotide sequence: TGTGCCAGCAGCTTTGGGGTCGATGAGCAGTTCTTC. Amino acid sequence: CASSFGVDEQFF.

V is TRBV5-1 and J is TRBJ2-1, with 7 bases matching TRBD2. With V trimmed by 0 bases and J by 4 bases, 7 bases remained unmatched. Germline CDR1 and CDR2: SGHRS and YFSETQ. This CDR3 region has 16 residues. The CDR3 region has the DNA TGCGCCAGCAGCTTGGCCGCGGCTAGCGGATACAATGAGCAGTTCTTC. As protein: CASSLAAASGYNEQFF.

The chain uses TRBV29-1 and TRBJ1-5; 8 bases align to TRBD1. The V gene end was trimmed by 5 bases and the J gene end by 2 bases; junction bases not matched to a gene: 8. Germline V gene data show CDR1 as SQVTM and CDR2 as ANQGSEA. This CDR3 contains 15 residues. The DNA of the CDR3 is TGCAGCGTTATCCTGACAGGGGTTCGCAATCAGCCCCAGCATTTT. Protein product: CSVILTGVRNQPQHF.

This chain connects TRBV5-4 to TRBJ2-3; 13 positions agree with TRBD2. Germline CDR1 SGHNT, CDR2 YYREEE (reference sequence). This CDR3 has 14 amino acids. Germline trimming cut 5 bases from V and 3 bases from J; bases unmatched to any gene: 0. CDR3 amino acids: CASRLAGGTDTQYF. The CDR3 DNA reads TGTGCCAGCAGACTAGCGGGAGGGACAGATACGCAGTATTTT.

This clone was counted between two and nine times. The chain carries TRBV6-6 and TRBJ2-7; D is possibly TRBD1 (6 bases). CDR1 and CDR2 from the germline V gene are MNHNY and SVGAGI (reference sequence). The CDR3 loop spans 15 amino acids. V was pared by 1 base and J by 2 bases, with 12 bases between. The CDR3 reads CASSYYWQGTYEQYF. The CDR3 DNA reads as TGTGCCAGCAGTTACTATTGGCAGGGGACCTACGAGCAGTACTTC.

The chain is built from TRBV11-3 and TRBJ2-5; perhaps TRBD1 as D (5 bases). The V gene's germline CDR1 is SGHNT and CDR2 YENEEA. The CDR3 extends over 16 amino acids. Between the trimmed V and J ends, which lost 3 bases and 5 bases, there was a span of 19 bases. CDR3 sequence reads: CASSLYTGDAEETQYF. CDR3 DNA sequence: TGTGCCAGCAGCTTGTATACAGGCGATGCGGAGGAGACCCAGTACTTC.

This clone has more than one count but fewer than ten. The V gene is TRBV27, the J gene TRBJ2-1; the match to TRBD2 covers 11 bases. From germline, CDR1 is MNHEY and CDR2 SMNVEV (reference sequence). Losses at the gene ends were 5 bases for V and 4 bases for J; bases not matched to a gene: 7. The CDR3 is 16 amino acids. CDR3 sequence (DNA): TGTGCCAGCAGTAAAACGACTAGCGGGATGTACAATGAGCAGTTCTTC. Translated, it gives CASSKTTSGMYNEQFF.

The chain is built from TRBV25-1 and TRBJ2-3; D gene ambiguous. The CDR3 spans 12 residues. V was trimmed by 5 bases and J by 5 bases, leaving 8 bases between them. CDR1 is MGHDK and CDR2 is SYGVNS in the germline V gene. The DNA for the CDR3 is TGTGCCAGCAGTCTATCAGGAGATACGCAGTATTTT. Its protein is CASSLSGDTQYF.

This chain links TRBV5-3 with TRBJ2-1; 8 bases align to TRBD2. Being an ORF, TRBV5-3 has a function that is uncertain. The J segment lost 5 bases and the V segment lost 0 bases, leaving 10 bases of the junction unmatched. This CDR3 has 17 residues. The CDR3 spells CARSLDLLAEVDNEQFF. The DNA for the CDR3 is TGTGCCAGAAGCTTGGACCTACTAGCGGAGGTCGACAATGAGCAGTTCTTC.

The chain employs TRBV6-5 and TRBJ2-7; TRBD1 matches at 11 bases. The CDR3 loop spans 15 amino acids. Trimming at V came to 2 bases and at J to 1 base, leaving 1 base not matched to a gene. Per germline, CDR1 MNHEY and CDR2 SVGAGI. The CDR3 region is CASSYGTGGSYEQYF. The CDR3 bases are TGTGCCAGCAGTTACGGGACAGGGGGGTCCTACGAGCAGTACTTC.